A single sample gave rise to the 21 T cell receptor beta chains below, sequenced in a study of CD8+ T cells in alopecia areata. Treatment given: oral pan-JAK inhibitor, 5-10 mg twice daily. Sequencing templates came from extracted RNA that was reverse transcribed into cDNA. Libraries were prepared by immunoSEQ multiplex PCR; TCRdb keeps only in-frame clonotypes and omits some of them. The sample carries a few hundred thousand clones, over 40% recorded once. Sequencing was performed on CD4+ T cells sorted from blood, taken at approximately week 36, from a patient treated with tofacitinib. All receptors come from a human donor with alopecia areata.

The chain carries TRBV27 and TRBJ2-1, with D possibly TRBD2 on 7 matching bases. V was trimmed by 6 bases and J by 4 bases, leaving 13 bases between them. Germline V gives CDR1 MNHEY, CDR2 SMNVEV (reference sequence). The CDR3 sequence is 14 residues long. The CDR3 loop is CASRGGGRYNEQFF. The CDR3 DNA is TGTGCCAGCAGGGGGGGCGGGAGATACAATGAGCAGTTCTTC.

The V call is TRBV13, the J call TRBJ2-6; 10 bases fit TRBD1. The CDR3 consists of 18 residues. Unmatched junction bases numbered 3, after V lost 0 bases and J lost 1 base. Germline assignment: CDR1 PRHDT and CDR2 FYEKMQ (reference sequence). The CDR3 loop is CASSLGRTGGSGANVLTF. The CDR3 DNA reads as TGTGCCAGCAGCTTAGGACGGACAGGGGGATCTGGGGCCAACGTCCTGACTTTC.

This clone was detected many times. The chain couples TRBV2 to TRBJ1-5; D not certain. Germline V lookup: CDR1 SNHLY, CDR2 FYNNEI. Trimming pared 7 bases from V and 5 bases from J, leaving 12 bases between. The CDR3 loop spans 13 amino acids. The CDR3: CASTYLRDQPQHF. CDR3 DNA sequence: TGTGCCAGCACCTATTTACGGGATCAGCCCCAGCATTTT.

The rearrangement links TRBV7-2 to TRBJ2-5, with D possibly being TRBD1 or TRBD2 (6 bases each). V lost 3 bases to trimming and J lost 4 bases, with 12 bases between them. The CDR3 loop spans 14 amino acids. The germline V gene has CDR1 SGHTA and CDR2 FQGNSA. The CDR3 loop is CASSFLQGLETQYF. The CDR3 nucleotides read TGTGCCAGCAGCTTCCTACAGGGACTAGAGACCCAGTACTTC.

This rearrangement joins TRBV6-5 to TRBJ1-2; 8 bases agree with TRBD1. V lost 10 bases to trimming and J lost 4 bases; unmatched junction nucleotides: 8. CDR3 length equals 13 residues. Germline assignment: CDR1 MNHEY and CDR2 SVGAGI. CDR3 sequence reads: CATGQGSLYGYTF. DNA for the CDR3: TGTGCCACAGGACAGGGATCCCTCTATGGCTACACCTTC.

This clone was detected a few times. Other DNA sequences in the sample encode the same CDR3. The V and J genes are TRBV29-1 and TRBJ2-3; D gene unclear. Trimming cost V 4 bases and J 1 base, with 0 bases left between them. This CDR3 region has 10 residues. Germline V gene lookup returns CDR1 SQVTM and CDR2 ANQGSEA. CDR3: CSVGTDTQYF. The CDR3 nucleotides are TGCAGCGTTGGCACAGATACGCAGTATTTT.

This chain joins TRBV30 and TRBJ1-2; D is undetermined. Germline V gene lookup returns CDR1 GTSNPN and CDR2 SVGIG (reference sequence). There are 13 residues in the CDR3. V lost 1 base to trimming and J lost 2 bases, with 8 bases between them. The CDR3 loop reads CAWSETPNYGYTF. Here the CDR3 DNA reads TGTGCCTGGAGTGAGACTCCGAACTATGGCTACACCTTC.

The sample holds a few counts of this clone. The chain employs TRBV6-6 and TRBJ2-7, with 8 bases matching TRBD1. Germline V CDR1 and CDR2: MNHNY, SVGAGI (reference sequence). The CDR3 covers 14 residues. The ends lost 6 bases at V and 5 bases at J; junction bases unmatched: 9. The CDR3 DNA reads TGTGCCAGCAGCACGACAGGGGTATTCGACGAGCAGTACTTC. Protein product: CASSTTGVFDEQYF.

The chain employs TRBV10-3 and TRBJ2-7; D ambiguous. The V gene's germline CDR1 is ENHRY and CDR2 SYGVKD. V was clipped by 10 bases and J by 7 bases, with 14 bases between them. The CDR3 covers 11 residues. The CDR3 coding sequence is TGTGCCACCCGAACCATGGGAGAGCAGTACTTC. It encodes CATRTMGEQYF.

This chain links TRBV5-6 with TRBJ2-3; D not resolved. V was clipped by 4 bases and J by 0 bases, with 9 bases between them. Germline-derived CDR1 and CDR2 are SGHDT and YYEEEE. This CDR3 region has 14 residues. This CDR3 reads CASSRVGSTDTQYF. CDR3 DNA: TGTGCCAGCAGCCGGGTGGGGAGCACAGATACGCAGTATTTT.

The chain links TRBV30 to TRBJ1-3; tentatively, D is TRBD1 (5 bases). V was cut by 1 base and J by 4 bases, with 20 bases left in between. Looked up from germline, CDR1 is GTSNPN and CDR2 is SVGIG (reference sequence). The CDR3 runs 17 residues. The CDR3 reads CAWSGSRGALVGNTIYF. DNA of the CDR3: TGTGCCTGGAGTGGTAGTCGGGGCGCTCTAGTGGGAAACACCATATATTTT.

The chain uses TRBV14 and TRBJ2-1; TRBD2 is a possible D gene (5 bases). Germline CDR1 SGHDN, CDR2 FVKESK. There are 15 residues in the CDR3. V was trimmed by 1 base and J by 6 bases, leaving 13 bases between them. For the CDR3, the DNA is TGTGCCAGCAGCCAAGTTTGGGCGGGCACCAATGAGCAGTTCTTC. This gives the protein CASSQVWAGTNEQFF.

The CDR3 protein is CASSVVGGRRSTDTQYF. Written as DNA, the CDR3 is TGTGCCAGCAGCGTAGTGGGCGGGAGGAGGTCGACAGATACGCAGTATTTT. The rearrangement joins TRBV9 to TRBJ2-3; 8 bases match TRBD2. CDR1 and CDR2 (germline): SGDLS, YYNGEE. V shed 0 bases and J 3 bases; nucleotides not matched to a gene: 9. This CDR3 has 17 amino acids.

V gene TRBV30 combines with J gene TRBJ1-5, with unresolved D. V was cut by 2 bases and J by 2 bases, with 10 bases left in between. The CDR3 loop spans 14 amino acids. Germline values: CDR1 GTSNPN, CDR2 SVGIG (reference sequence). CDR3 bases: TGTGCCTGGAGTTGGCGCGGGGGCAATCAGCCCCAGCATTTT. Translating it yields CAWSWRGGNQPQHF. The whole variable domain, remainder taken from reference TRBV30 and TRBJ1-5, is SQTIHQWPATLVQPVGSPLSLECTVEGTSNPNLYWYRQAAGRGLQLLFYSVGIGQISSEVPQNLSASRPQDRQFILSSKKLLLSDSGFYLCAWSWRGGNQPQHFGDGTRLSIL.

The chain couples TRBV4-2 to TRBJ1-5, with D unresolved. This CDR3 contains 17 residues. Germline CDR1 is LGHNA and CDR2 is YNFKEQ. Trimming pared 0 bases from V and 5 bases from J, leaving 17 bases between. The CDR3 region is CASSQDTLRAAHQPQHF. CDR3 coding DNA: TGTGCCAGCAGCCAAGATACTTTAAGGGCTGCCCATCAGCCCCAGCATTTT.

The V and J genes are TRBV30 and TRBJ2-7; perhaps TRBD2 as D (6 bases). Trimming left V 4 bases short and J 7 bases short, with 14 bases between. The V gene's germline CDR1 is GTSNPN and CDR2 SVGIG (reference sequence). The CDR3 covers 12 residues. The CDR3 nucleotides are TGTGCCTGGAAAGGGAGGCCGGGAGAGCAGTACTTC. This translates into CAWKGRPGEQYF. The whole variable domain, filled in from reference TRBV30 and TRBJ2-7, reads SQTIHQWPATLVQPVGSPLSLECTVEGTSNPNLYWYRQAAGRGLQLLFYSVGIGQISSEVPQNLSASRPQDRQFILSSKKLLLSDSGFYLCAWKGRPGEQYFGPGTRLTVT.

This chain joins TRBV7-2 and TRBJ2-7; D possibly corresponds to TRBD2 (5 bases). The V gene lost 3 bases and the J gene lost 0 bases, with 15 bases spanning the gap. CDR1 and CDR2 (germline): SGHTA, FQGNSA. This CDR3 is 16 amino acids long. CDR3 in DNA: TGTGCCAGCAGCTTGGTTAGCCGGGGAAGCTCCTACGAGCAGTACTTC. This gives the protein CASSLVSRGSSYEQYF.

Many counts were recorded for this clone. This rearrangement joins TRBV5-1 to TRBJ2-7, with 7 bases matching TRBD1. Germline V gene lookup returns CDR1 SGHRS and CDR2 YFSETQ. This CDR3 contains 16 residues. V was pared by 4 bases and J by 7 bases, with 17 bases of the junction left unmatched. This chain's CDR3 is CASSTTTGTTGPEQYF. The CDR3 DNA follows: TGCGCCAGCAGCACTACGACAGGGACCACGGGACCGGAGCAGTACTTC.

The sample holds a few counts of this clone. This chain uses TRBV29-1 with TRBJ2-7; no definite D call. V dropped 2 bases and J dropped 6 bases, with 17 bases sitting between them. There are 14 residues in the CDR3. Germline assignment: CDR1 SQVTM and CDR2 ANQGSEA. The CDR3 spells CSVEPGQPRCEQYF. Here the CDR3 DNA reads TGCAGCGTTGAACCGGGCCAACCCCGCTGCGAGCAGTACTTC.

The chain joins TRBV7-9 to TRBJ2-1; D perhaps matches TRBD1 (6 bases). V was shortened by 5 bases and J by 2 bases, with 13 bases between the two germline ends. Germline V lookup: CDR1 SEHNR, CDR2 FQNEAQ (reference sequence). This CDR3 has 15 amino acids. CDR3: CASSPPRGTYNEQFF. The CDR3, as DNA: TGTGCCAGCAGCCCTCCGAGGGGGACCTACAATGAGCAGTTCTTC.

This clone showed up just a few times. The CDR3 here is CASSPRGYAEQYF. The DNA of the CDR3 is TGTGCCAGCAGCCCGCGAGGTTATGCAGAGCAGTACTTC. The rearrangement links TRBV11-1 to TRBJ2-7; D unresolved. V lost 5 bases and J 7 bases, leaving 15 bases between the germline ends. Germline assignment: CDR1 SGHAT and CDR2 FQDESV (reference sequence). The CDR3 has 13 amino acids. Based on the CDR3 plus reference TRBV11-1 and TRBJ2-7, the full variable domain is EAEVAQSPRYKITEKSQAVAFWCDPISGHATLYWYRQILGQGPELLVQFQDESVVDDSQLPKDRFSAERLKGVDSTLKIQPAELGDSAMYLCASSPRGYAEQYFGPGTRLTVT.